This is a list of T cell receptor beta chains from one sample in a study of cytomegalovirus exposure and HLA in healthy donors. Repertoires were generated with immunoSEQ multiplex PCR, while TCRdb's copy carries only in-frame clones and drops some. The sample contains 300,000 to 350,000 clones, roughly 87% of which appear only once. Sequenced: PBMCs. The receptors were sampled from a man under 40 in good health and CMV-seronegative. Each CDR3 is given without its conserved first and last residue. Each record gives: V gene, J gene, CDR3 protein.

v_gene: TRBV29-1
j_gene: TRBJ2-5
CDR3aa: SVGTGSSYQETQY

v_gene: TRBV4-3
j_gene: TRBJ2-5
CDR3aa: ASSQAGGKTQY

v_gene: TRBV6-6
j_gene: TRBJ1-2
CDR3aa: ASSYDGTGGGYT

v_gene: TRBV7-8
j_gene: TRBJ2-7
CDR3aa: ASSFPGQGTYEQY

v_gene: TRBV15
j_gene: TRBJ2-3
CDR3aa: ATSIGTPYTDTQY

v_gene: TRBV4-1
j_gene: TRBJ2-7
CDR3aa: ASRPQGWPYEQY

v_gene: TRBV7-9
j_gene: TRBJ1-6
CDR3aa: ASSLRGPLH

v_gene: TRBV5-1
j_gene: TRBJ2-7
CDR3aa: ASSQLNEQY

v_gene: TRBV10-2
j_gene: TRBJ1-5
CDR3aa: ASSEAHQPQH

v_gene: TRBV6-5
j_gene: TRBJ2-2
CDR3aa: ASSYDGVNTGELF

v_gene: TRBV5-4
j_gene: TRBJ2-1
CDR3aa: ASSPTGTWSNEQF

v_gene: TRBV6-1
j_gene: TRBJ2-7
CDR3aa: ASSEFGGSAYEQY

v_gene: TRBV18
j_gene: TRBJ1-3
CDR3aa: ASSPPGQGPSGNTIY

v_gene: TRBV10-3
j_gene: TRBJ2-5
CDR3aa: AISAGALAQETQY

v_gene: TRBV4-1
j_gene: TRBJ2-1
CDR3aa: ASRPRAGGYNEQF

v_gene: TRBV6-5
j_gene: TRBJ2-7
CDR3aa: ASSYGAGGTYEQY

v_gene: TRBV5-1
j_gene: TRBJ1-2
CDR3aa: ASRPTGPNYGYT

v_gene: TRBV5-1
j_gene: TRBJ1-5
CDR3aa: ASSAGQGGDQPQH

v_gene: TRBV19
j_gene: TRBJ1-5
CDR3aa: ASRIFGGQARDQPQH

v_gene: TRBV29-1
j_gene: TRBJ2-5
CDR3aa: SVGHSDRYYQETQY

v_gene: TRBV29-1
j_gene: TRBJ2-4
CDR3aa: SVEAANIQY

v_gene: TRBV10-3
j_gene: TRBJ1-1
CDR3aa: ANGQGMNTEAF

v_gene: TRBV28
j_gene: TRBJ1-5
CDR3aa: ASSLVVAGVWPQH

v_gene: TRBV18
j_gene: TRBJ1-6
CDR3aa: ASSVSSYNSPLH

v_gene: TRBV7-9
j_gene: TRBJ2-1
CDR3aa: ASSPQGVWSHEQF

v_gene: TRBV7-2
j_gene: TRBJ1-2
CDR3aa: ASSPSYRPSNYGYT

v_gene: TRBV5-5
j_gene: TRBJ2-3
CDR3aa: ASSLDGGDYTDTQY

v_gene: TRBV4-2
j_gene: TRBJ2-1
CDR3aa: ASSQGELAVGYNEQF